This T cell receptor beta chain was sequenced during a study of T cell clonotyping in hematopoietic cell transplantation. Study-wide context: Recipients' pretransplant samples followed cytoreduction.

Clones were read by immunoSEQ multiplex PCR, and TCRdb kept only the in-frame ones, dropping some. Here the sample spans 25,000 to 35,000 clones, over 60% being singletons. The time point denotes: recipient sample about 28 days before transplant, after cytoreduction. Trimming at V came to 1 base and at J to 6 bases, leaving 9 bases not matched to a gene. In germline, CDR1 is GTSNPN, CDR2 SVGIG (reference sequence). The CDR3 extends over 16 amino acids. This sample comprised peripheral blood mononuclear cells, obtained before stem cell transplant. The chain carries TRBV30 and TRBJ1-6; 7 bases match TRBD1. This clonotype originated in a man aged 50 to 60 with myelodysplastic syndrome. Some clones in this sample may be carry-over from other donors' samples. The CDR3 loop is CAWSEPQGRLNSPLHF. The CDR3 bases are TGTGCCTGGAGTGAACCACAGGGGAGGCTTAATTCACCCCTCCACTTT.